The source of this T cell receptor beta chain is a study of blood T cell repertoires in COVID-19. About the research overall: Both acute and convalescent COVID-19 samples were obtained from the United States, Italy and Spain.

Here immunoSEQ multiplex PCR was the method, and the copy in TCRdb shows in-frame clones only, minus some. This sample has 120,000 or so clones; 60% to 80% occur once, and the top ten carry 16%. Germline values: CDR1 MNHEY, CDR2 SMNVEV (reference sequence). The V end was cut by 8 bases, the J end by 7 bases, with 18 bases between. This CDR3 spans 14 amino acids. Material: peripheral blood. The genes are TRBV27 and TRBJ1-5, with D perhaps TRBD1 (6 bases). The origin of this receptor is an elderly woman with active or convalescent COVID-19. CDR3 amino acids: CASGGQGKNQPQHF. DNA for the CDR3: TGTGCCAGCGGGGGCCAGGGGAAGAACCAGCCCCAGCATTTT.